This T cell receptor beta chain emerged from a study of T cells after yellow fever vaccination. Study outcomes and limitations: Of the clonotypes, a small share occurred in both CD4 and CD8 compartments.

The V and J ends lost 5 bases and 5 bases, in that order; junction bases with no gene match: 11. The V gene's germline CDR1 is SGHTA and CDR2 FQGTGA. The CDR3 spans 16 residues. As to this clonotype: What it binds is unknown.

By 5'RACE template switching, TCR cDNA was produced, with a universal primer site and UMIs added in the process. One entry per CDR3 protein, called by TCRdb with MiXCR from the 5' RACE reads. This sample has some 420,000 distinct CDR3 sequences, with roughly 20% found just once. The sequenced sample was PBMCs, obtained before the yellow fever booster vaccination. This TCR came from a man aged 18 to 30 who received the YFV17D yellow fever vaccine. The chain has TRBV7-3 and TRBJ2-3; the match to TRBD2 covers 9 bases. DNA of the CDR3: TGTGCCAGCAGCCCGCAGGGCGGGGGGGCTATAGATACGCAGTATTTT. This translates into CASSPQGGGAIDTQYF.